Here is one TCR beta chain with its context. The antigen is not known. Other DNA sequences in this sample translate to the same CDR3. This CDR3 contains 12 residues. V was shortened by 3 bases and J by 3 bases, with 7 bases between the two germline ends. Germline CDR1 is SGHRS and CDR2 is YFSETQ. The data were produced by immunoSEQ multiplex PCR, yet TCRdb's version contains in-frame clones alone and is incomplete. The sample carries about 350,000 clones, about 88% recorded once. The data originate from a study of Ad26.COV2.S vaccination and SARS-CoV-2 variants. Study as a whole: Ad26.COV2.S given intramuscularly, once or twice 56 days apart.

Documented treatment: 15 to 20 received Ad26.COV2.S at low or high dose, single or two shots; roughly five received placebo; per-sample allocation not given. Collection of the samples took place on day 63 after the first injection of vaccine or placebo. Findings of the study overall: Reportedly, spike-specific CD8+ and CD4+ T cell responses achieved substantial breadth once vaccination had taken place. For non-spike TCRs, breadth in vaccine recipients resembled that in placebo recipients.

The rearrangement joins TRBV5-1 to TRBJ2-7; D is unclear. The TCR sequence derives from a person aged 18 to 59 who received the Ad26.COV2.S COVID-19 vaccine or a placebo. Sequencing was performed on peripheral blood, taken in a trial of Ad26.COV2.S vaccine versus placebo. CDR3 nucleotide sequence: TGCGCCAGCAGCTCGACGGGCTACGAGCAGTACTTC. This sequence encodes CASSSTGYEQYF.